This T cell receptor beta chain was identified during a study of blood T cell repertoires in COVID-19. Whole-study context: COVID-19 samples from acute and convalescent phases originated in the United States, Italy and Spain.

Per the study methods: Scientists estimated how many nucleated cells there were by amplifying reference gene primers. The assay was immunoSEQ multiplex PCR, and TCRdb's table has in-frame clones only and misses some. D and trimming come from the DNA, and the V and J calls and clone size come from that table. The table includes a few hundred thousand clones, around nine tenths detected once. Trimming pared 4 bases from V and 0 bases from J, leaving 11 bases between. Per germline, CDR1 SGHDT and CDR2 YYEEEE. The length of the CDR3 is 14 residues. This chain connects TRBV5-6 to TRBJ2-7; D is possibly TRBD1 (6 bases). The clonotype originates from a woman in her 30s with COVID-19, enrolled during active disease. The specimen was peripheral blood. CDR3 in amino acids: CASSADSSSYEQYF. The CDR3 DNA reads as TGTGCCAGCAGCGCGGACAGTAGCTCCTACGAGCAGTACTTC. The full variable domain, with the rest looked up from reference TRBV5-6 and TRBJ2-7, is DAGVTQSPTHLIKTRGQQVTLRCSPKSGHDTVSWYQQALGQGPQFIFQYYEEEERQRGNFPDRFSGHQFPNYSSELNVNALLLGDSALYLCASSADSSSYEQYFGPGTRLTVT.